A single sample is the source of the 19 T cell receptor beta chains below, sequenced in a study of blood T cell repertoires in COVID-19. Assay: immunoSEQ multiplex PCR; the TCRdb copy retains only in-frame clones and omits some. The repertoire holds 55,000 to 80,000 clones, about three quarters seen once, with 9.2% in the top ten. The specimen was peripheral blood. These receptor sequences come from a human donor in a cohort sampled during active COVID-19.

This clone was counted between two and nine times. The genes are TRBV7-2 and TRBJ2-7, with TRBD2 as a possible D gene (5 bases). The germline gives CDR1 SGHTA, CDR2 FQGNSA. The V end lost 2 bases, the J end lost 4 bases, and 9 bases lay between the germline ends. The CDR3 is 13 residues long. The CDR3 protein is CASSLRGFYEQYF. The CDR3, as DNA: TGTGCCAGCAGCTTAAGAGGGTTTTACGAGCAGTACTTC.

The rearrangement links TRBV23-1 to TRBJ2-5; 7 bases align to TRBD2. TRBV23-1 is marked as an open reading frame, function uncertain. The CDR3 consists of 15 residues. V lost 0 bases and J lost 5; bases outside the gene matches: 6. CDR3 bases: TGCGCCAGCAGTCAATCACGGCGGGGGAGGGAGACCCAGTACTTC. Its protein product is CASSQSRRGRETQYF.

The chain couples TRBV6-5 to TRBJ1-5; tentatively, D is TRBD1 (5 bases). Trimming shortened V by 6 bases and J by 6 bases, and 12 bases separated the two germline ends. The length of the CDR3 is 13 residues. CDR1 is MNHEY, CDR2 SVGAGI, per germline. CDR3 in DNA: TGTGCCAGCAGGCCCAGGGCCGGTCAGCCCCAGCATTTT. Protein: CASRPRAGQPQHF.

This clone has only one observation. The V gene is TRBV20-1, the J gene TRBJ2-1; D is ambiguous. CDR1 is DFQATT, CDR2 SNEGSKA, per germline (reference sequence). V was shortened by 0 bases and J by 7 bases, with 4 bases between the two germline ends. This CDR3 spans 11 amino acids. The CDR3 spells CSARDGNEQFF. CDR3 nucleotide sequence: TGCAGTGCTAGAGACGGGAATGAGCAGTTCTTC.

The V gene is TRBV28, the J gene TRBJ1-2; D may be TRBD1 (6 bases). V was trimmed by 11 bases and J by 4 bases, leaving 20 bases between them. CDR1 is MDHEN, CDR2 SYDVKM, per germline. This CDR3 has 14 residues. CDR3 amino acids: CAALSTDSFYGYTF. The CDR3 nucleotides are TGTGCCGCGTTAAGTACGGACAGTTTCTATGGCTACACCTTC.

The chain joins TRBV7-8 to TRBJ1-6; a possible D gene is TRBD1 (6 bases). Germline V gene lookup returns CDR1 SGHVS and CDR2 FQNEAQ. Trimming left V 4 bases short and J 6 bases short, with 10 bases between. This CDR3 contains 14 residues. In nucleotides, the CDR3 is TGTGCCAGCAGCTCACAGGGTCGTAATTCACCCCTCCACTTT. Its protein product is CASSSQGRNSPLHF.

Many counts were recorded for this clone. The chain recombines TRBV15 with TRBJ2-7; 11 nucleotides agree with TRBD1. The CDR3 spans 15 residues. The trim removed 2 bases at V and 6 bases at J, leaving 6 bases unmatched. Germline lookup yields CDR1 LNHNV and CDR2 YYDKDF (reference sequence). In DNA, the CDR3 is TGTGCCACCAGCAGAACCGGGACAGGGGGAAGCGAGCAGTACTTC. This gives the protein CATSRTGTGGSEQYF.

This rearrangement joins TRBV6-5 to TRBJ2-7, with D hard to call. Per the germline V gene, CDR1 is MNHEY and CDR2 is SVGAGI. This CDR3 comprises 11 residues. V lost 7 bases and J lost 9, with 13 bases in between. The CDR3 DNA follows: TGTGCCAGCAAGCAGGCCACCGGGCAGTACTTC. Amino acid sequence: CASKQATGQYF.

V usage is TRBV5-1 and J usage is TRBJ2-7; 14 nucleotides line up with TRBD2. Germline CDR1 is SGHRS and CDR2 is YFSETQ. The CDR3 is made up of 15 amino acids. V trimming: 5 bases; J trimming: 2 bases; junction bases outside the gene matches: 3. The CDR3 here is CASRPGLAGAYEQYF. The CDR3 nucleotides read TGCGCCAGCAGGCCGGGACTAGCGGGGGCCTACGAGCAGTACTTC.

Only one count was recorded for this clone. This chain joins TRBV13 and TRBJ2-7; 9 positions agree with TRBD2. Germline assignment: CDR1 PRHDT and CDR2 FYEKMQ (reference sequence). V was clipped by 4 bases and J by 6 bases; unmatched bases: 13. CDR3 length: 16 residues. This CDR3 is CASSYTSAGGPGEQYF. The CDR3 DNA reads as TGTGCCAGCAGCTATACGTCGGCGGGAGGGCCGGGCGAGCAGTACTTC.

This chain connects TRBV6-5 to TRBJ1-4; TRBD1 is a possible D gene (5 bases). Trimming pared 4 bases from V and 3 bases from J, leaving 9 bases between. The CDR3 extends over 14 amino acids. Germline assignment: CDR1 MNHEY and CDR2 SVGAGI. CDR3 sequence (DNA): TGTGCCAGCAGTTCCTGGGACTCTAATGAAAAACTGTTTTTT. Translation: CASSSWDSNEKLFF.

The chain joins TRBV7-9 to TRBJ2-1; perhaps TRBD1 as D (5 bases). Germline assignment: CDR1 SEHNR and CDR2 FQNEAQ (reference sequence). The CDR3 sequence is 14 residues long. V gave up 1 base and J gave up 9 bases, with 13 bases separating them. The CDR3 nucleotides read TGTGCCAGCAGCTTAGTTCCGGACAAGGCTGAGCAGTTCTTC. Translating it yields CASSLVPDKAEQFF. The full variable domain, rest sourced from reference TRBV7-9 and TRBJ2-1, is DTGVSQNPRHKITKRGQNVTFRCDPISEHNRLYWYRQTLGQGPEFLTYFQNEAQLEKSRLLSDRFSAERPKGSFSTLEIQRTEQGDSAMYLCASSLVPDKAEQFFGPGTRLTVL.

The chain recombines TRBV6-2 or TRBV6-3 with TRBJ2-1; 13 bases agree with TRBD2. Trimming took 5 bases from V and 4 from J; bases not matched to a gene: 8. The germline gives CDR1 MNHEY, CDR2 SVGEGT. This CDR3 region has 17 residues. CDR3 sequence: CASSPGLAGVGYNEQFF. The DNA of the CDR3 is TGTGCCAGCAGTCCCGGACTAGCGGGAGTAGGGTACAATGAGCAGTTCTTC.

This chain connects TRBV7-9 to TRBJ2-5; possible D gene TRBD2, 5 bases. There are 16 residues in the CDR3. The V and J ends lost 5 bases and 1 base respectively, with 17 bases between them. Germline assignment: CDR1 SEHNR and CDR2 FQNEAQ (reference sequence). The CDR3 DNA is TGTGCCAGCAGCCCCCCGACTAAGCGGCCCCAAGAGACCCAGTACTTC. As protein: CASSPPTKRPQETQYF.

The rearrangement joins TRBV6-5 to TRBJ1-4; D unresolved. In germline, CDR1 is MNHEY, CDR2 SVGAGI. Deletions cut 4 bases from V and 8 bases from J, with 11 bases between. The CDR3 has 13 residues. CDR3 DNA: TGTGCCAGCAGTTCCGGACTTCGGGAAAAACTGTTTTTT. Its translation is CASSSGLREKLFF.

The rearrangement uses TRBV5-1 and TRBJ1-1; the D gene is possibly TRBD1 (5 bases). The length of the CDR3 is 15 residues. The V gene lost 5 bases and the J gene lost 4 bases, with 18 bases spanning the gap. CDR1 is SGHRS and CDR2 is YFSETQ in the germline V gene. The CDR3 DNA reads as TGCGCCAGCAGTCGGCAGTGGGATGGGGCCACTGAAGCTTTCTTT. This sequence encodes CASSRQWDGATEAFF.

J is TRBJ1-3 and V is TRBV18; D unclear. The CDR3 contains 15 residues. Germline V gene lookup returns CDR1 KGHSH and CDR2 LQKENI. V lost 0 bases and J 0 bases, leaving 6 bases between the germline ends. CDR3 in DNA: TGTGCCAGCTCACCACCTGTGCGCTCTGGAAACACCATATATTTT. This codes for CASSPPVRSGNTIYF.

The chain recombines TRBV30 with TRBJ2-2; possible D gene TRBD1, 5 bases. This CDR3 is built from 13 residues. Trimming took 5 bases from V and 4 from J, leaving 11 bases between them. Looked up from germline, CDR1 is GTSNPN and CDR2 is SVGIG (reference sequence). CDR3 nucleotides: TGTGCCTGGTCGACAGCATTCACCGGGGAGCTGTTTTTT. It is translated as CAWSTAFTGELFF.

This chain uses TRBV18 with TRBJ2-2; 9 bases map to TRBD2. V was clipped by 3 bases and J by 5 bases; unmatched bases: 7. Per the germline V gene, CDR1 is KGHSH and CDR2 is LQKENI. This CDR3 region has 16 residues. DNA for the CDR3: TGTGCCAGCTCACCGGACTTAGCGGGAGTTACCGGGGAGCTGTTTTTT. Encoded protein: CASSPDLAGVTGELFF. Drawing the rest from reference TRBV18 and TRBJ2-2, the complete variable domain is NAGVMQNPRHLVRRRGQEARLRCSPMKGHSHVYWYRQLPEEGLKFMVYLQKENIIDESGMPKERFSAEFPKEGPSILRIQQVVRGDSAAYFCASSPDLAGVTGELFFGEGSRLTVL.